The 31 T cell receptor beta chains in this list originate from one sample, sequenced in a study of blood T cell repertoires in COVID-19. TCRdb keeps only in-frame clones here, not all; method: immunoSEQ multiplex PCR. The sample holds approximately 170,000 clones, about nine tenths seen once. The sequenced sample was PBMCs or T cells enriched from blood (not recorded which). The receptors originated from a woman aged 18-29 years who had recovered from COVID-19.

V and J are TRBV9 and TRBJ2-1, with TRBD2 matching 8 bases. The CDR3 sequence is 14 residues long. The germline V gene has CDR1 SGDLS and CDR2 YYNGEE. The trim removed 2 bases at V and 10 bases at J, leaving 8 bases unmatched. The CDR3 DNA reads as TGTGCCAGCAGCGTCCGGACTAGCCGGGGAGAGCAGTTCTTC. This gives the protein CASSVRTSRGEQFF.

The rearrangement links TRBV6-1 to TRBJ2-1; 8 bases are shared with TRBD2. The germline V gene has CDR1 MNHNS and CDR2 SASEGT. V was pared by 3 bases and J by 4 bases, with 5 bases of the junction left unmatched. This CDR3 is 15 amino acids long. The CDR3 sequence is CASSEGAGVYNEQFF. CDR3 in DNA: TGTGCCAGCAGTGAGGGAGCGGGAGTGTACAATGAGCAGTTCTTC.

The chain couples TRBV28 to TRBJ1-2; the D is unclear. The germline CDR1 and CDR2 sequences are MDHEN and SYDVKM. Deletions cut 1 base from V and 4 bases from J, with 16 bases between. The CDR3 is 16 amino acids. In nucleotides, the CDR3 is TGTGCCAGCAGTTTATTCAAATTGGGGAGCCCCTATGGCTACACCTTC. This gives the protein CASSLFKLGSPYGYTF.

J is TRBJ1-1 and V is TRBV12-5, with 9 bases that match TRBD1. Germline CDR1 is LGHNT and CDR2 is FRNRAP. This CDR3 contains 18 residues. V was pared by 6 bases and J by 6 bases, with 20 bases of the junction left unmatched. CDR3 DNA: TGTGCTAGTGGCCCCGGTGGGGGACAGGGAAGATTTAGTTCTGAAGCTTTCTTT. Residues: CASGPGGGQGRFSSEAFF.

With respect to this clone: The junction departs from the called germline gene at one end, perhaps through a read error. This sequence joins TRBV7-8 and TRBJ2-7; 16 bases agree with TRBD2. Germline loops: CDR1 SGHVS, CDR2 FQNEAQ. This CDR3 spans 19 amino acids. The CDR3 spells CASSVAGTSGRAVRNEQYF. CDR3 coding DNA: TGTGCCAGCAGCGTAGCCGGGACTAGCGGGAGGGCAGTTAGGAACGAGCAGTACTTC.

The chain recombines TRBV14 with TRBJ2-1, with a tentative D call TRBD1 (5 bases). V gave up 11 bases and J gave up 6 bases, with 17 bases separating them. The length of the CDR3 is 13 residues. The germline V gene has CDR1 SGHDN and CDR2 FVKESK. The CDR3 reads CAGRQNVCNEQFF. The CDR3 bases are TGTGCCGGACGACAGAACGTGTGCAATGAGCAGTTCTTC.

V is TRBV5-1 and J is TRBJ2-3; D possibly corresponds to TRBD2 (5 bases). The CDR3 loop spans 14 amino acids. Germline lookup yields CDR1 SGHRS and CDR2 YFSETQ. The V end lost 3 bases, the J end lost 6 bases, and 14 bases lay between the germline ends. DNA for the CDR3: TGCGCCAGCAGCTCCCCTAGCCTTGGGGATACGCAGTATTTT. Amino acids: CASSSPSLGDTQYF.

The CDR3 protein is CASNRGQAYEQYF. The CDR3 nucleotides are TGTGCCAGCAACAGGGGACAGGCCTACGAGCAGTACTTC. The chain couples TRBV6-4 to TRBJ2-7; 8 bases are a match to TRBD1. V lost 7 bases to trimming and J lost 2 bases; unmatched junction nucleotides: 4. CDR3 length: 13 residues. The germline CDR1 and CDR2 sequences are MRHNA and SNTAGT.

This clone was counted once. This rearrangement joins TRBV14 to TRBJ2-2; the D gene is possibly TRBD2 (6 bases). V lost 8 bases and J 1 base, leaving 8 bases between the germline ends. The V gene's germline CDR1 is SGHDN and CDR2 FVKESK. The CDR3 contains 13 residues. The DNA for the CDR3 is TGTGCCAGCCGAGCGGGGAACACCGGGGAGCTGTTTTTT. Translation gives CASRAGNTGELFF. The entire variable domain, with the rest obtained from reference TRBV14 and TRBJ2-2, is as follows: EAGVTQFPSHSVIEKGQTVTLRCDPISGHDNLYWYRRVMGKEIKFLLHFVKESKQDESGMPNNRFLAERTGGTYSTLKVQPAELEDSGVYFCASRAGNTGELFFGEGSRLTVL.

This chain connects TRBV14 to TRBJ2-7, with D possibly matching TRBD1 (6 bases). Trimming cost V 4 bases and J 4 bases, with 8 bases left between them. This CDR3 comprises 12 residues. The germline CDR1 and CDR2 sequences are SGHDN and FVKESK. The CDR3 region has the DNA TGTGCCAGCAGCCCAACAGGGTACGAGCAGTACTTC. It is translated as CASSPTGYEQYF.

J is TRBJ2-1 and V is TRBV7-3; TRBD2 matches 8 bases. CDR3 length equals 14 residues. Trimming at V came to 5 bases and at J to 8 bases, leaving 8 bases not matched to a gene. Germline V CDR1 and CDR2: SGHTA, FQGTGA. The CDR3 spells CASSLLGLADEQFF. The CDR3 DNA is TGTGCCAGCAGCCTCCTAGGACTAGCCGATGAGCAGTTCTTC.

The V and J genes are TRBV3-1 (or the pseudogene TRBV3-2) and TRBJ2-2; no clear D gene. The CDR3 contains 14 residues. Trimming removed 0 bases from V and 7 bases from J, with 9 bases in between. Germline CDR1 is LGHDT and CDR2 is YNNKEL (reference sequence). The CDR3 sequence: CASSQDPVNGELFF. CDR3 nucleotide sequence: TGTGCCAGCAGCCAAGATCCGGTTAACGGGGAGCTGTTTTTT.

V and J are TRBV11-2 and TRBJ2-1; D is possibly TRBD1 (7 bases). The CDR3 is 14 amino acids. From germline, CDR1 is SGHAT and CDR2 FQNNGV. The germline V and J ends were trimmed by 8 bases and 10 bases, with 21 bases remaining between them. The DNA of the CDR3 is TGTGCCAGCCGCAGGGGGGTAGATAGAATCGAGCAGTTCTTC. Translated, it gives CASRRGVDRIEQFF. Looking up the rest from reference TRBV11-2 and TRBJ2-1 gives the full variable domain: EAGVAQSPRYKIIEKRQSVAFWCNPISGHATLYWYQQILGQGPKLLIQFQNNGVVDDSQLPKDRFSAERLKGVDSTLKIQPAKLEDSAVYLCASRRGVDRIEQFFGPGTRLTVL.

This chain joins TRBV2 and TRBJ2-5; 11 bases fit TRBD2. V shed 5 bases, J shed 0 bases, and the junction held 2 bases outside the gene matches. CDR1 and CDR2 (germline): SNHLY, FYNNEI. This CDR3 region has 15 residues. For the CDR3, the DNA is TGTGCCAGCAGTTCGGGACTAGCGGACCAAGAGACCCAGTACTTC. Translating gives CASSSGLADQETQYF.

J is TRBJ2-1 and V is TRBV24-1, with 15 bases matching TRBD2. Trimming cost V 4 bases and J 6 bases; bases outside gene matches: 6. CDR1 and CDR2 from the germline V gene are KGHDR and SFDVKD. This CDR3 contains 17 residues. In DNA, the CDR3 is TGTGCCACCAGTGACCTCGGACTAGCGGGAGGGGGCAATGAGCAGTTCTTC. Translation gives CATSDLGLAGGGNEQFF.

The V gene is TRBV5-4, the J gene TRBJ2-3; possibly TRBD2 for D (6 bases). Trimming took 4 bases from V and 7 from J, leaving 22 bases between them. This CDR3 contains 16 residues. The V gene's germline CDR1 is SGHNT and CDR2 YYREEE (reference sequence). As DNA, the CDR3 is TGTGCCAGCAGCCCGTCGAGGGCCCCGGGCGGGAATACGCAGTATTTT. It is translated as CASSPSRAPGGNTQYF.

The rearrangement links TRBV7-9 to TRBJ2-7; 9 bases line up with TRBD2. This CDR3 is built from 16 residues. The J segment lost 2 bases and the V segment lost 1 base, leaving 6 bases of the junction unmatched. Germline V gives CDR1 SEHNR, CDR2 FQNEAQ (reference sequence). CDR3 nucleotide sequence: TGTGCCAGCAGCTTAGTATTGAGCGGGAGGCCCTACGAGCAGTACTTC. It specifies CASSLVLSGRPYEQYF.

This clone is labeled as medium-sized. Here the CDR3 DNA reads TGTGCCAGCAGCTTATGGACAGGGGCCCTCCCCTACGAGCAGTACTTC. Its protein is CASSLWTGALPYEQYF. This chain uses TRBV7-2 with TRBJ2-7; TRBD1 matches at 9 bases. CDR1 and CDR2 (germline): SGHTA, FQGNSA. The V and J ends lost 2 bases and 2 bases, in that order; junction bases with no gene match: 7. CDR3 length equals 16 residues. Looking up the rest from reference TRBV7-2 and TRBJ2-7 gives the full variable domain: GAGVSQSPSNKVTEKGKDVELRCDPISGHTALYWYRQSLGQGLEFLIYFQGNSAPDKSGLPSDRFSAERTGGSVSTLTIQRTQQEDSAVYLCASSLWTGALPYEQYFGPGTRLTVT.

V gene TRBV28 combines with J gene TRBJ2-7; TRBD2 matches at 11 bases. The CDR3 contains 17 residues. Germline V gene sequence: CDR1 MDHEN, CDR2 SYDVKM. V dropped 7 bases and J dropped 3; count of bases not matched to a gene: 14. For the CDR3, the DNA is TGTGCCAGCACCGTTCAGGGGTCGACTAGCGGGGACTACGAGCAGTACTTC. This gives the protein CASTVQGSTSGDYEQYF.

The V and J genes are TRBV7-9 and TRBJ1-3, with D maybe TRBD1 (6 bases). Germline assignment: CDR1 SEHNR and CDR2 FQNEAQ (reference sequence). The length of the CDR3 is 16 residues. V lost 3 bases and J 2 bases, leaving 14 bases between the germline ends. The CDR3 region is CASSFRRTEAGNTIYF. CDR3 sequence (DNA): TGTGCCAGCAGCTTTAGAAGGACAGAGGCTGGAAACACCATATATTTT.

The V call is TRBV7-8, the J call TRBJ2-5, with 8 positions matching TRBD2. Losses at the gene ends were 5 bases for V and 4 bases for J; bases not matched to a gene: 6. CDR3 length: 14 residues. Looked up from germline, CDR1 is SGHVS and CDR2 is FQNEAQ. For the CDR3, the DNA is TGTGCCAGCAGCCACGCGGGGGGCGTAGAGACCCAGTACTTC. This encodes CASSHAGGVETQYF. The whole variable domain, filled in from reference TRBV7-8 and TRBJ2-5, reads GAGVSQSPRYKVAKRGQDVALRCDPISGHVSLFWYQQALGQGPEFLTYFQNEAQLDKSGLPSDRFFAERPEGSVSTLKIQRTQQEDSAVYLCASSHAGGVETQYFGPGTRLLVL.

This chain connects TRBV28 to TRBJ2-3; tentative D call: TRBD1 (6 bases). CDR3 size: 13 residues. Trimming removed 6 bases from V and 1 base from J, with 8 bases in between. Germline values: CDR1 MDHEN, CDR2 SYDVKM. The CDR3: CASRGHGTDTQYF. CDR3 DNA sequence: TGTGCCAGCAGGGGACACGGCACAGATACGCAGTATTTT.

The chain is built from TRBV27 and TRBJ2-1; 16 bases align to TRBD2. Trimming cost V 5 bases and J 4 bases; bases outside gene matches: 8. This CDR3 comprises 18 residues. In germline, CDR1 is MNHEY, CDR2 SMNVEV (reference sequence). CDR3 DNA sequence: TGTGCCAGCAGTCCCGGGACTAGCGGGAGGGCCGGGTACAATGAGCAGTTCTTC. Encoded protein: CASSPGTSGRAGYNEQFF.

The rearrangement joins TRBV10-3 to TRBJ2-3; 8 bases line up with TRBD2. Trimming took 10 bases from V and 4 from J; bases not matched to a gene: 16. CDR1 ENHRY and CDR2 SYGVKD come from the germline V gene. This CDR3 contains 16 residues. The CDR3 DNA sequence: TGTGCCAACACCCGGGCTCCGAGCGGGAGCGCAGATACGCAGTATTTT. It encodes CANTRAPSGSADTQYF.

The chain is built from TRBV6-5 and TRBJ1-3, with 9 bases fitting TRBD1. CDR3 size: 14 residues. Germline V CDR1 and CDR2: MNHEY, SVGAGI. Trimming cost V 6 bases and J 5 bases; bases outside gene matches: 5. In DNA form, the CDR3 reads TGTGCCAGCAGGAAGGACAGGGGAAGAAACACCATATATTTT. Its translation is CASRKDRGRNTIYF.

The rearrangement links TRBV27 to TRBJ2-7, with 8 bases lining up with TRBD1. The V segment lost 2 bases and the J segment 3 bases; nucleotides outside the gene matches: 0. Germline CDR1 is MNHEY and CDR2 is SMNVEV (reference sequence). The CDR3 spans 13 residues. DNA of the CDR3: TGTGCCAGCAGTTTAACAGGGGGCTACGAGCAGTACTTC. Translation gives CASSLTGGYEQYF.

This sequence joins TRBV15 and TRBJ1-3; 7 bases line up with TRBD1. Per the germline V gene, CDR1 is LNHNV and CDR2 is YYDKDF (reference sequence). Trimming cost V 0 bases and J 1 base; bases outside gene matches: 9. The CDR3 totals 18 residues. The CDR3 is CATSRDPVGGTSGNTIYF. The CDR3 DNA sequence: TGTGCCACCAGCAGAGATCCCGTAGGGGGCACATCTGGAAACACCATATATTTT.

The rearrangement uses TRBV6-6 and TRBJ1-5, with D possibly TRBD1 on 5 matching bases. Trimming stripped 6 bases from V and 5 bases from J, with 11 bases between. The germline V gene has CDR1 MNHNY and CDR2 SVGAGI (reference sequence). CDR3 length equals 13 residues. CDR3 in amino acids: CASRSRVDQPQHF. The CDR3 coding sequence is TGTGCCAGCAGGAGCAGGGTGGATCAGCCCCAGCATTTT.

The chain carries TRBV4-1 and TRBJ2-5, with 7 bases fitting TRBD2. This CDR3 is built from 17 residues. V gave up 0 bases and J gave up 0 bases; unmatched junction bases: 7. CDR1 and CDR2 (germline): MGHRA, YSYEKL. The CDR3 DNA is TGCGCCAGCAGCCAAGATCGGGGTAGCGGGTACCAAGAGACCCAGTACTTC. Translated, it gives CASSQDRGSGYQETQYF.

V gene TRBV4-1 combines with J gene TRBJ2-6; D possibly corresponds to TRBD1 (6 bases). Trimming removed 1 base from V and 0 bases from J, with 10 bases in between. The CDR3 loop spans 17 amino acids. Germline V gene sequence: CDR1 MGHRA, CDR2 YSYEKL. The CDR3 region is CASSQVGGPSGANVLTF. The CDR3 coding sequence is TGCGCCAGCAGCCAAGTTGGGGGCCCCTCTGGGGCCAACGTCCTGACTTTC.

Only one count was recorded for this clone. The chain employs TRBV7-2 and TRBJ2-5; D not resolved. The CDR3 sequence is 13 residues long. Germline V gives CDR1 SGHTA, CDR2 FQGNSA. V gave up 2 bases and J gave up 2 bases, with 6 bases separating them. CDR3 DNA sequence: TGTGCCAGCAGCTTACAGGCGCAAGAGACCCAGTACTTC. It yields the protein CASSLQAQETQYF.